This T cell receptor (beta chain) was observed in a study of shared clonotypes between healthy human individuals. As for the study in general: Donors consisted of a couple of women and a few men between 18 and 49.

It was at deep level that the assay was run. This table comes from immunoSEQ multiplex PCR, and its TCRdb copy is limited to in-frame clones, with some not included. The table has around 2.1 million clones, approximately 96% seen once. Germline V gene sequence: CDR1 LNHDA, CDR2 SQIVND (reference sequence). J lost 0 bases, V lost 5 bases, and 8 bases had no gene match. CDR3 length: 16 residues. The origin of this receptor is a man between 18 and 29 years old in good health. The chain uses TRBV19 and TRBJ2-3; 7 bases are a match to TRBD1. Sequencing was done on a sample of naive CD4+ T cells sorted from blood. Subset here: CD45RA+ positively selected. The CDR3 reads CASSARDRVSTDTQYF. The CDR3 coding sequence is TGTGCCAGTAGTGCCCGGGACAGAGTTAGCACAGATACGCAGTATTTT.